The entry below describes one TCR beta chain. In its sample, this clone was seen a few times. Which antigen it targets is not known. The input lacks base qualities; no much larger clone sits a single base away. In total, approximately 610 healthy bone marrow donors made up the cohort. Cohort members were all nominally healthy when sampled, although unrecorded immune exposures were likely present. The donor tested CMV seronegative and was one of the 352 seronegative cohort members. Every donor gave a peripheral blood sample, and the peripheral blood mononuclear cells from that sample were used for TCR beta sequencing. The Qiagen DNeasy Blood Extraction Kit was used to extract genomic DNA from the blood cell samples. The sample is drawn from a study of cytomegalovirus exposure and HLA in healthy donors (dated by TCRdb to about 2017). Some background on the complete study: In an earlier analysis of some 550 of the donors, under 300 Gb of sequence data and 90 million to 120 million unique TCR beta sequences from roughly 190 million T cells were reported. HLA typing covered class I and class II loci at four-digit resolution. A later analysis re-examined previously published TCR beta repertoires from around 670 donors and added high-resolution HLA genotyping to investigate patterns of TCR occurrence. Every repertoire in the discovery cohort had been generated on one and the same sequencing platform. Typing coverage differed by locus: A, B, C, DRB1 and DQB1 were typed in about 629-630 donors, DQA1 in 500 to 550, DPA1 in around 580, and DPB1 in just under 490. Across 398 genotyped donors of the cohort, an average of about 240,000 unique TCR beta nucleotide sequences per donor were sequenced, and approximately 19% of those sequences were non-productive. Rather than using new phenotypic data, the later analysis identified candidate immune exposures from TCR beta sequences and from how often those sequences occurred across donors. Among the roughly 390 genotyped donors, around 81% belonged to the genetic ancestry cluster associated with self-reported Caucasian donors. Donor age, sex, ethnicity and CMV serostatus were collected together with the repertoire data. The aim of the study was to test whether cataloging public T cell receptors could identify signatures of past pathogen exposure. Using immunosequencing, the study profiled T cell repertoires from about 610 subjects and related those repertoires to cytomegalovirus serostatus. Genome-wide SNP genotypes for about 60% of the roughly 670 donors were used in a later genetic analysis, which treated that subset as a discovery cohort. Along with the approximately 620-subject first cohort, a separate validation cohort of 120 different subjects was used. An early release that covered roughly 600 HLA-typed donors contained approximately 300 gigabases of sequencing data and around 80 million unique TCR sequences. An earlier analysis of about 600 of the donors used high-throughput TCR beta sequencing to judge whether each TCR beta V gene segment behaved as functional or pseudogenic. To predict cytomegalovirus infection status, the study brought together high-throughput TCR immunosequencing, statistical association of individual TCRs with disease status, and machine learning. Because of strong linkage in the cohort, five DR-DQ haplotypes were treated as single units for association and clustering.

Broad study findings and their caveats: Strong co-occurrence of HLA alleles, especially DR and DQ, made assigning TCR associations to individual alleles difficult. The sequencing pipeline was judged likely to have produced a cluster of highly shared sequence variants as a technical artifact. A few of the identified cytomegalovirus-associated TCR beta chains were confirmed in vitro to be specific for cytomegalovirus antigens. In a later genetic analysis, a missense DCLRE1C variant was associated with V-gene and J-gene trimming of TCR beta chains, and the association was replicated in an independent cohort. A further reported finding was that TCR beta sequences accurately predicted the HLA-A and HLA-B alleles for most subjects in the first cohort. In a later analysis, most CMV-associated TCR beta chains were found to appear HLA-restricted, with HLA associations seemingly driven largely by CMV exposure. In both the original and validation cohorts, the classifier was reported to diagnose cytomegalovirus status with high specificity and sensitivity. Linkage disequilibrium might explain the correlated functional status among segregating V segments, but an unknown experimental factor could not be excluded. In the study, around 150 TCR beta chains were listed as associated with cytomegalovirus. The authors suggested that the approach could potentially be extended to other disease states and immunological phenotypes. A later analysis reported that several top co-occurrence clusters appeared linked to parvovirus B19, influenza, CMV and Epstein-Barr virus. In an earlier analysis of about 600 of the donors, most TCR beta V segments appeared in productive rearrangements about 87% or about 30% of the time, broadly matching IMGT annotations. Because HLA typing was unavailable for some donors at each locus, only the typed subset was used in association tests. CMV serostatus was the only immune exposure information available for the cohort. The cohort was sequenced for TCR beta chains only, and without alpha or paired-chain data the features that could be detected were limited. Compared with the roughly 670-donor mean, donors in an Asian-associated ancestry cluster had fewer N-insertions in productive TCRs, according to a later genetic analysis. The earlier analysis of approximately 560 of the donors excluded 15 to 20 rarely observed V segments, including chromosome 9 orphons, because counts were too low. Most TCR sequences were seen in very few donors, while some public TCRs were found in many individuals. In a later analysis, HLA-associated TCR beta chains showed more clonal expansion and lower generation probabilities than non-associated chains that were equally common. Presence/absence analyses assumed roughly uniform sequencing depth across donors, an assumption that may not hold. Because the 87-base-pair reads could not distinguish some IMGT-functional V segments, including TRBV6-2 and TRBV6-3, those segments were excluded. In a later analysis, around 15,000 TCR beta sequences were associated with specific HLA alleles at a false discovery rate of 0.05. A later analysis found that TCR association rates varied across HLA loci, with DRB1 alleles showing the most associated TCRs and HLA-C alleles the fewest.

Between the V and J ends, shortened by 5 bases and 5 bases respectively, the junction contains 9 bases. The CDR3, cysteine through phenylalanine, is 12 amino acids long. Only CDR3 DNA is held: 36 bases, read in frame from base 1. The germline V gene (reference sequence) specifies SEHNR as CDR1 and FQNEAQ as CDR2. Libraries were built with the immunoSEQ multiplex PCR assay. A mixture of 60 forward primers for TCR Vbeta segments and 13 reverse primers for TCR Jbeta segments was used in the multiplex PCR. Amplification of the CDR3 region of rearranged TCR beta genes was performed with a multiplex PCR assay on genomic DNA. The amplified TCR beta libraries were sequenced on the Illumina HiSeq System as 87-base-pair reads. On the authors' methods: A later analysis counted about 76 million unique TCR beta chains across the 670 or so repertoires, and around 12 million of these chains were shared by at least two donors. Raw reads were error-corrected and collapsed into unique sequences with a nearest-neighbor algorithm that merged closely related sequences to remove PCR and sequencing errors. V, D and J gene segments were assigned by aligning CDR3 sequences to IMGT reference sequences. For a sequence to be retained, at least a six-nucleotide match to both a V gene segment and a J gene segment was required. Rearrangements were classified as productive when the CDR3 lacked stop codons and remained in frame with V and J, and all other rearrangements were classified as non-productive. Following IMGT convention, CDR3 was defined as the stretch from the second conserved V-encoded cysteine up to the conserved J-encoded phenylalanine. The earlier analysis of about 590 of the donors excluded sequences that lacked an unambiguous match to a single V gene segment. An earlier analysis of about 590 of the donors classified V segments as functional when productive rearrangements were above 56.7% and as segregating when the standard deviation between donors was above 5%. A statistical classification framework was developed to diagnose cytomegalovirus status using the catalog of TCR beta chain sequences. In a later analysis, V and J genes were assigned by comparing TCR nucleotide sequences against IMGT/GENE-DB human TR gene sequences. Using the TCRdist pipeline, a later analysis assigned CDR3 sequences along with most-parsimonious VDJ recombination scenarios. In a later analysis, each TCR beta chain was defined by its CDR3 amino acid sequence together with its V-gene family, and reads lacking a unique V-gene family were excluded. In a later analysis, 500 to 650 highly shared, low-generation-probability nucleotide sequences were removed to address suspected cross-contamination and a sequencing artifact. In a later analysis, a clonal expansion index was calculated for each public chain from normalized within-repertoire ranks of inferred template counts. In a later analysis, generation probabilities were computed using a VDJ recombination model fitted to out-of-frame rearrangements, and the results were checked against IGoR. A later analysis scored TCR-TCR, TCR-HLA and TCR-CMV co-occurrence with hypergeometric tests, applying a repertoire-size bias correction to TCR pairs. False discovery rates were estimated in a later analysis by permuting HLA or CMV assignments 20 times. In a later analysis, co-occurring TCRs were grouped with DBSCAN, and TCRdist sequence similarity was added when clustering was performed within HLA-allele-positive subsets. Repertoires with fewer than 30,000 or more than 120,000 public chains, plus five repertoires with anomalous nucleotide sharing, were excluded from co-occurrence clustering. Imported from immuneACCESS, the table was reduced by TCRdb to in-frame sequences with V and J called. These copies leave out some clones; in studies compared against another copy, an unresolved V gene accounts for under half, and the cause of the remainder is not known. V, J and clone size were drawn from that table, and D and trimming were deduced from the DNA. In this sample the table shows about 190,000 clones, under 85% of which occur a single time. 1.6% of the sample rests with the top ten.

The chain was built from TRBV7-9 and TRBJ1-2; the D gene is unclear. The receptor was derived from a young woman in good health and CMV-seronegative. Input material: PBMCs. The CDR3 sequence is CASSPSGYGYTF. The nucleotide sequence is given as TGTGCCAGCAGCCCCTCGGGGTATGGCTACACCTTC.